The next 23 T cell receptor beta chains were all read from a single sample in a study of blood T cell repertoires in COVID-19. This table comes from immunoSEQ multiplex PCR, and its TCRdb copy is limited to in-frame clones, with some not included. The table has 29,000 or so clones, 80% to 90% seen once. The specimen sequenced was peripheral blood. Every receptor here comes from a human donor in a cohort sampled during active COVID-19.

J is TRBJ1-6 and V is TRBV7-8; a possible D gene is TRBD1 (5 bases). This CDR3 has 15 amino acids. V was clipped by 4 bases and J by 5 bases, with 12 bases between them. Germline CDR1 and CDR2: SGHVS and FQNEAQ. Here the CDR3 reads CASSSMGRDNSPLHF. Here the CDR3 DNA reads TGTGCCAGCAGCTCTATGGGCAGGGATAATTCACCCCTCCACTTT.

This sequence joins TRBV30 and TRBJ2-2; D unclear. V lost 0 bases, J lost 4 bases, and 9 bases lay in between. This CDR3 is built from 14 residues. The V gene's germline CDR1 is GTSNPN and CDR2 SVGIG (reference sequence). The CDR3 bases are TGTGCCTGGAGTGTACGTTTTAGCACCGGGGAGCTGTTTTTT. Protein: CAWSVRFSTGELFF.

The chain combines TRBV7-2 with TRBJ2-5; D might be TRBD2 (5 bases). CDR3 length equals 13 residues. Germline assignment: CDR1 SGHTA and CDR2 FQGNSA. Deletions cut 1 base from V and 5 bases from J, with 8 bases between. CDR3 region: CASSLVRGETQYF. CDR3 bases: TGTGCCAGCAGCTTAGTTCGCGGGGAGACCCAGTACTTC.

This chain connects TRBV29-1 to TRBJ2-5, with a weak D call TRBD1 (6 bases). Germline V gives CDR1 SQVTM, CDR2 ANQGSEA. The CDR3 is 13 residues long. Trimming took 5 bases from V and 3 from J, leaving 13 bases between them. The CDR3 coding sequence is TGCAGCGTTATACAGGGATTTGAAGAGACCCAGTACTTC. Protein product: CSVIQGFEETQYF. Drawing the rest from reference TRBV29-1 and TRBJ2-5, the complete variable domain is SAVISQKPSRDICQRGTSLTIQCQVDSQVTMMFWYRQQPGQSLTLIATANQGSEATYESGFVIDKFPISRPNLTFSTLTVSNMSPEDSSIYLCSVIQGFEETQYFGPGTRLLVL.

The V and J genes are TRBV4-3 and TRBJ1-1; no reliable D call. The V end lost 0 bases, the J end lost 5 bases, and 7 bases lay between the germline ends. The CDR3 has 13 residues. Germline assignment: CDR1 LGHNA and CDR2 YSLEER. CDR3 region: CASSQEKRTEAFF. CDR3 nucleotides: TGCGCCAGCAGCCAAGAGAAGAGGACTGAAGCTTTCTTT.

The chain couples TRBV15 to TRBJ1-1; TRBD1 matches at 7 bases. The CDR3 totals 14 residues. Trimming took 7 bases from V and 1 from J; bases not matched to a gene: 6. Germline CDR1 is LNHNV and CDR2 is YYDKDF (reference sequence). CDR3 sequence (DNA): TGTGCCACCAAGGCCGGGACAGCGAACACTGAAGCTTTCTTT. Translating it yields CATKAGTANTEAFF.

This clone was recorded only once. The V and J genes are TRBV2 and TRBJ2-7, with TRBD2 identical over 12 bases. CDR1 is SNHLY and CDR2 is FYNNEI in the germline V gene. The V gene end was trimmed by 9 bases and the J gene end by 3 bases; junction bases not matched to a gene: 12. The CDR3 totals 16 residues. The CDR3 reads CASWTSGTATGYEQYF. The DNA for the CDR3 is TGTGCCAGTTGGACTAGCGGGACCGCAACCGGCTACGAGCAGTACTTC.

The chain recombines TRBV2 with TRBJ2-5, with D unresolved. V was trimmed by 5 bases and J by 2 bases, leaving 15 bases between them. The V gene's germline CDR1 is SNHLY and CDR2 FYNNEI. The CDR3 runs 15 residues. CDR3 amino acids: CASSLGPSPQETQYF. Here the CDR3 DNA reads TGTGCCAGCAGTCTGGGCCCTTCTCCACAAGAGACCCAGTACTTC.

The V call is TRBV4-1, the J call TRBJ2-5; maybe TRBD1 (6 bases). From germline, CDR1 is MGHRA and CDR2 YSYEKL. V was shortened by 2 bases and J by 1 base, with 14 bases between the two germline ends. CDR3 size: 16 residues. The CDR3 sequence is CASSQTGPIVQETQYF. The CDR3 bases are TGCGCCAGCAGCCAAACAGGGCCTATCGTCCAAGAGACCCAGTACTTC.

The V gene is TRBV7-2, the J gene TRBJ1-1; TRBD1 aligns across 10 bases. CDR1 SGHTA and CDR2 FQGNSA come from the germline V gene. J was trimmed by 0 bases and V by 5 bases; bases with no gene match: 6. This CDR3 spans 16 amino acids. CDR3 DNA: TGTGCCAGCAGCCCTTGGGACAGGGGTATGAACACTGAAGCTTTCTTT. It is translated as CASSPWDRGMNTEAFF.

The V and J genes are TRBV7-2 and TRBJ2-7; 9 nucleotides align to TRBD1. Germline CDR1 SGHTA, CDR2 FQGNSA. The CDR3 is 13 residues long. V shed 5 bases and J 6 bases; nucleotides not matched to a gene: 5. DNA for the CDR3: TGTGCCAGCAGCCCCGGGACAGGGAGCGAGCAGTACTTC. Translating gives CASSPGTGSEQYF.

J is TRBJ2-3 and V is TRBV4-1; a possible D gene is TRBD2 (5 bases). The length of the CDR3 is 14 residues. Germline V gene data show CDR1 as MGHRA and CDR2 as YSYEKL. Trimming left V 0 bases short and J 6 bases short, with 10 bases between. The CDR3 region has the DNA TGCGCCAGCAGCCAAGACCGAGGGTACGATACGCAGTATTTT. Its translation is CASSQDRGYDTQYF.

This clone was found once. CDR3 residues: CSVVPGQETYGYTF. DNA of the CDR3: TGCAGCGTTGTTCCGGGACAGGAAACCTATGGCTACACCTTC. The rearrangement links TRBV29-1 to TRBJ1-2, with 8 nucleotides matching TRBD1. CDR1 is SQVTM and CDR2 is ANQGSEA in the germline V gene. The CDR3 sequence is 14 residues long. With V trimmed by 4 bases and J by 4 bases, 8 bases remained unmatched.

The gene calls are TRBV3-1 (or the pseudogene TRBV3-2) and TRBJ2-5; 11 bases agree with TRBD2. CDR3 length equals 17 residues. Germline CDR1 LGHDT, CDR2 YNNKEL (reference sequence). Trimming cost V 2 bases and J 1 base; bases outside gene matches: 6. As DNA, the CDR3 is TGTGCCAGCAGCCAATTAACCGGGACTAGCGGCCAAGAGACCCAGTACTTC. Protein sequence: CASSQLTGTSGQETQYF.

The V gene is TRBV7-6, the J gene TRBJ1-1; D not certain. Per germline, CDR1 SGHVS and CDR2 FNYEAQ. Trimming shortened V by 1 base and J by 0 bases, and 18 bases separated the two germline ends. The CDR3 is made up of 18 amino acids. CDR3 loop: CASSLEPGSGYMNTEAFF. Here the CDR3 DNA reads TGTGCCAGCAGCTTAGAACCGGGGTCTGGGTATATGAACACTGAAGCTTTCTTT.

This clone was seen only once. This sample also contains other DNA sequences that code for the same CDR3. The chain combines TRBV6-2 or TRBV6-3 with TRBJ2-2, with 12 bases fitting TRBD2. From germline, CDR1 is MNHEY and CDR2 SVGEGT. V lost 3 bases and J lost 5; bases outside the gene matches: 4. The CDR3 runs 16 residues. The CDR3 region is CASSYLAGGPTGELFF. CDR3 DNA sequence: TGTGCCAGCAGTTATCTAGCGGGGGGGCCGACCGGGGAGCTGTTTTTT.

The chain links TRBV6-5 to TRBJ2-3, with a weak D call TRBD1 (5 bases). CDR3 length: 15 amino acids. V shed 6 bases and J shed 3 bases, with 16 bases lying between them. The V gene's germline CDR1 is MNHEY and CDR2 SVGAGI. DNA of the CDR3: TGTGCCAGCAGCTCCGGTTGGGGCCGGACAGATACGCAGTATTTT. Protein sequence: CASSSGWGRTDTQYF.

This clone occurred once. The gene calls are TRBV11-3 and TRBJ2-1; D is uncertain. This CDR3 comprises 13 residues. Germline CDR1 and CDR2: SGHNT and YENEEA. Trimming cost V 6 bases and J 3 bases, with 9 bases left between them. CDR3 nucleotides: TGTGCCAGCAGTCCTAACAGCTACAATGAGCAGTTCTTC. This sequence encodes CASSPNSYNEQFF. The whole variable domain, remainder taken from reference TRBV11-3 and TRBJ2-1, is EAGVVQSPRYKIIEKKQPVAFWCNPISGHNTLYWYLQNLGQGPELLIRYENEEAVDDSQLPKDRFSAERLKGVDSTLKIQPAELGDSAVYLCASSPNSYNEQFFGPGTRLTVL.

The chain's CDR3 is CASSPRRGIDTQYF. The CDR3 DNA sequence: TGTGCCAGCAGCCCCAGGCGGGGAATAGATACGCAGTATTTT. The chain links TRBV7-2 to TRBJ2-3, with a tentative D call TRBD2 (6 bases). The V and J ends lost 5 bases and 5 bases respectively, with 14 bases between them. The CDR3 length is 14 residues. CDR1 and CDR2 (germline): SGHTA, FQGNSA.

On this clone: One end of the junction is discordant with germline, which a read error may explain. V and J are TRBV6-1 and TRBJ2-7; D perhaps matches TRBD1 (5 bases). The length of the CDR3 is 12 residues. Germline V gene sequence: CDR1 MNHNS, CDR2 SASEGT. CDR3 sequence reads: CASSEVQGVTDF. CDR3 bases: TGTGCCAGCAGTGAAGTTCAGGGTGTGACGGACTTC.

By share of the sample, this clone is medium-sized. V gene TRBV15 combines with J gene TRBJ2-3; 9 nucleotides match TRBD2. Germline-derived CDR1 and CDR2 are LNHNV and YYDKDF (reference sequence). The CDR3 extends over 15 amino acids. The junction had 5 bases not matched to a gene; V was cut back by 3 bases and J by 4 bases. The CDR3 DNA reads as TGTGCCACCAGCAGTTGGCGGGGGGGCCCAGATACGCAGTATTTT. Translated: CATSSWRGGPDTQYF.

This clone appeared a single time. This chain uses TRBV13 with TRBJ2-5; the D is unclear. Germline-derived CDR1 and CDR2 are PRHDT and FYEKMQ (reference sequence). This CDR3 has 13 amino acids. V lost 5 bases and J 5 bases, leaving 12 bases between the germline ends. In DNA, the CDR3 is TGTGCCAGCAGCCCCTTCAACGCGGAGACCCAGTACTTC. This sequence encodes CASSPFNAETQYF.

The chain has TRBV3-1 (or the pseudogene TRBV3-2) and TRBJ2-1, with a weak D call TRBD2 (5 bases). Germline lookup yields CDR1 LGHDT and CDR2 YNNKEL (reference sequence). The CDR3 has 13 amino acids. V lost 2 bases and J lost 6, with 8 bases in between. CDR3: CASSQKGSNEQFF. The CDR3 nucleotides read TGTGCCAGCAGCCAAAAAGGGAGCAATGAGCAGTTCTTC.